The source of this TCR beta chain is a study of human T cells and chemical hapten exposure (dated by TCRdb to about 2021). Some background on the complete study: For sensitization, 2% DPC in acetone was applied to a 2 cm by 2 cm area of upper inner arm skin. Patch testing was performed on the upper back with Finn chambers containing 0.01% DPC, and the patch tests were scored after 6 days according to International Contact Dermatitis Research Group standards. Libraries were combined into a pool for sequencing, and differences in TCR yield between samples came mainly from small differences in library volumes within the pool. Weekly therapeutic DPC doses were additionally applied to the scalp of patients throughout the roughly 23-week study period. Blood was sampled from patients pre-sensitization (week 0) and at 2, 6 and about 24 weeks after DPC sensitization. For TCR sequencing, blood came from 25 to 35 alopecia patients at anywhere from one to four time points (pre-sensitization, 2, 6 and 24 weeks). The study tracked peripheral blood TCR repertoire changes in vivo during primary and secondary sensitization to the hapten diphenylcyclopropenone (DPC) in alopecia patients. Alopecia areata with under or over 50% scalp involvement, alopecia totalis and alopecia universalis were represented in the patient cohort, which was mostly female. The paper as a whole reports these results and caveats: Patch test score correlated positively with the number of PT1 expanded TCRs, reaching significance at thresholds 8, 16 and 32 but not at 4. Significantly more large CDR3 similarity clusters were formed by expanded TCRs than by pre-sensitization or healthy control sets, consistent with antigen-driven responses. Repeated subsampling changed both the strength of the expansion versus patch-test correlation and the threshold at which that correlation became significant. No change with DPC sensitization was found in the number of TCRs above 1 in 1000 frequency, and no evidence of global repertoire structure alterations was found. Because every patient had alopecia, a presumed autoimmune disease, the patients' immune response might differ from that of healthy individuals.

To prepare the library, RACE was applied. The run used a NextSeq 500. Library preparation attached unique molecular identifiers to individual cDNA molecules for quantitative, reproducible TCR counting. Both TCR alpha and TCR beta chains were sequenced from each blood RNA sample. The published analysis was carried out like this. The median number of TCRs per sample was 85,000 to 100,000, ranging from 23,224 to 690,600. The Decombinator software suite was used to annotate V, J and CDR3 in the TCR reads. For PS versus PT1 abundance plots, all samples were subsampled to the same number of TCRs (28,000). Expanded TCRs were defined as absent before sensitization and observed at least eight times at the 2-week time point. TCRdb cleaned the public reads at Q25 with fastp, built clones with MiXCR and kept in-frame beta chains. Merged by CDR3 protein, the rows form single entries marked with the most common genes and DNA. TCRdb's processing, not the authors', yielded these V and J calls. Across this sample there are tens of thousands of distinct CDR3 sequences, with over 6% seen only once. The ten largest clones represent less than 2% of the sample.

This clonotype was counted between two and nine times. Its binding antigen is unknown. One base away there is no much larger clone; base qualities are not given. The CDR3 runs 18 amino acids, cysteine and phenylalanine included. The only DNA kept is the CDR3, 54 bases in frame from the first base. In light of the paper, this sample's time point label describes: patch test 1, 2 weeks after DPC sensitization. The intended sense of this specimen's treatment or condition label: therapeutic diphenylcyclopropenone sensitization with weekly scalp DPC. At every patch-test visit, the blood draw took place before the patch test was put on. Eligible patients were aged 18 to 70, diagnosed with alopecia, deemed suitable for DPC therapy, and excluded if pregnant. Total RNA was extracted from unfractionated whole blood collected in Tempus Blood RNA tubes.

This material consisted of whole blood, taken in connection with sensitization to the hapten diphenylcyclopropenone (DPC). The chain is assembled from TRBV21-1 and TRBJ2-5; TRBD1, the D gene given by the table, was not confirmed from the DNA. TRBV21-1 is a documented pseudogene. The receptor comes from a woman in her 30s with alopecia areata. Some clones in this sample may be carry-over from other donors' samples. In nucleotide form, the sequence is TGTGCCAGCATCCACCCCCGGGGTGCGGGGGGATCCCAAGAGACCCAGTACTTC. Its protein is CASIHPRGAGGSQETQYF.